This passage covers 27 T cell receptor beta chains from one sample sequenced in a study of blood T cell repertoires in COVID-19. TCRdb keeps only in-frame clones here, not all; method: immunoSEQ multiplex PCR. Found here are a few hundred thousand clones, more than 85% of them singletons; the top ten hold approximately 18%. Sample: PBMCs or T cells enriched from blood (not recorded which). The receptors here all came from a woman aged 30 to 39 who had recovered from COVID-19.

The rearrangement uses TRBV5-6 and TRBJ1-3; no clear D gene. The germline CDR1 and CDR2 sequences are SGHDT and YYEEEE. The V end lost 0 bases, the J end lost 0 bases, and 7 bases lay between the germline ends. The CDR3 has 15 residues. The CDR3 sequence is CASSLGISSGNTIYF. The CDR3 DNA reads TGTGCCAGCAGCTTGGGTATCAGCTCTGGAAACACCATATATTTT.

The chain employs TRBV12-3 or TRBV12-4 and TRBJ1-2; D ambiguous. The CDR3 runs to 13 residues. V lost 4 bases to trimming and J lost 3 bases, with 9 bases between them. The chain's CDR3 is CASSSDSHYGYTF. The CDR3 DNA is TGTGCCAGCAGTTCAGATTCTCACTATGGCTACACCTTC.

The chain links TRBV6-2 or TRBV6-3 to TRBJ1-1, with D perhaps TRBD1 (5 bases). Trimming removed 2 bases at V and 12 bases at J, with 10 bases between. The CDR3 is made up of 11 amino acids. CDR1 and CDR2 from the germline V gene are MNHEY and SVGEGT. As DNA, the CDR3 is TGTGCCAGCAGTTACCCGACAGAACCTTTCTTT. This translates into CASSYPTEPFF.

J is TRBJ2-1 and V is TRBV19; 8 bases fit TRBD1. Trimming removed 3 bases from V and 9 bases from J; junction bases left unmatched: 10. Per the germline V gene, CDR1 is LNHDA and CDR2 is SQIVND (reference sequence). The CDR3 is made up of 15 amino acids. The CDR3 is CASSIDRGLDGEQFF. In nucleotides, the CDR3 is TGTGCCAGTAGTATCGACAGGGGACTCGACGGTGAGCAGTTCTTC.

This clone was detected once. The V gene is TRBV7-8, the J gene TRBJ2-7; 9 nucleotides align to TRBD1. CDR1 SGHVS and CDR2 FQNEAQ come from the germline V gene. The CDR3 sequence is 15 residues long. Trimming cost V 3 bases and J 9 bases; bases outside gene matches: 12. The CDR3 protein is CASSFSGQGQLGQYF. In DNA form, the CDR3 reads TGTGCCAGCAGCTTTTCGGGACAGGGCCAGCTCGGGCAGTACTTC.

As concerns this clone: The identical CDR3 is also encoded by other nucleotide sequences in the sample. The V gene is TRBV29-1, the J gene TRBJ2-1; 10 bases fit TRBD2. The CDR3 consists of 15 residues. The J segment lost 3 bases and the V segment lost 3 bases, leaving 5 bases of the junction unmatched. The germline V gene encodes CDR1 SQVTM and CDR2 ANQGSEA. CDR3 coding DNA: TGCAGCGTTGAGGGAGCGGGAGGGAGCTACAATGAGCAGTTCTTC. Amino acids: CSVEGAGGSYNEQFF.

J is TRBJ1-1 and V is TRBV6-5, with 8 positions matching TRBD1. Germline V gene data show CDR1 as MNHEY and CDR2 as SVGAGI. This CDR3 region has 16 residues. V lost 0 bases, J lost 5 bases, and 8 bases stayed unmatched. The CDR3 loop is CASSYSSQGARTEAFF. Here the CDR3 DNA reads TGTGCCAGCAGTTACTCGTCGCAGGGGGCAAGGACTGAAGCTTTCTTT.

This chain uses TRBV12-5 with TRBJ2-1; 10 bases match TRBD2. The CDR3 spans 12 residues. Looked up from germline, CDR1 is LGHNT and CDR2 is FRNRAP. J gave up 9 bases and V 9 bases, and 5 bases lay outside the gene matches. CDR3 sequence (DNA): TGTGCTAGCGGAGCGGGAGGGGGTGAGCAGTTCTTC. Translation: CASGAGGGEQFF.

The chain has TRBV5-5 and TRBJ2-7; a possible D gene is TRBD1 (6 bases). Deletions cut 5 bases from V and 2 bases from J, with 11 bases between. Looked up from germline, CDR1 is SGHKS and CDR2 is YYEKEE (reference sequence). The CDR3 consists of 13 residues. The CDR3 spells CASSAQGPYEQYF. For the CDR3, the DNA is TGTGCCAGCAGTGCCCAGGGGCCCTACGAGCAGTACTTC.

The chain links TRBV19 to TRBJ2-3; D is perhaps TRBD2 (6 bases). CDR3 size: 14 residues. Germline CDR1 and CDR2: LNHDA and SQIVND (reference sequence). CDR3 sequence reads: CFRPTAGSTDTQYF. The CDR3 DNA sequence: TGTTTCCGCCCTACGGCGGGGAGCACAGATACGCAGTATTTT.

CDR3 nucleotides: TGTGCCAGCAGCCCCCGAGGCAGTTCCTACGAGCAGTACTTC. Translating gives CASSPRGSSYEQYF. This chain connects TRBV3-1 (or the pseudogene TRBV3-2) to TRBJ2-7; D gene unclear. Trimming pared 4 bases from V and 1 base from J, leaving 11 bases between. This CDR3 region has 14 residues. Germline-derived CDR1 and CDR2 are LGHDT and YNNKEL (reference sequence).

CDR3 in amino acids: CASSPQGASNQPQHF. DNA of the CDR3: TGTGCCAGCAGCCCACAGGGTGCCTCGAATCAGCCCCAGCATTTT. The V gene is TRBV9, the J gene TRBJ1-5; possibly TRBD1 for D (6 bases). Germline assignment: CDR1 SGDLS and CDR2 YYNGEE. Trimming took 4 bases from V and 4 from J, leaving 15 bases between them. The CDR3 totals 15 residues.

This clone was recorded once. This chain uses TRBV21-1 with TRBJ2-1; the table gives TRBD1 as D, unverified against the DNA. TRBV21-1 is a pseudogene locus. This CDR3 comprises 18 residues. CDR3 residues: CASSKARPGQGPYNEQFF. The CDR3 DNA reads TGTGCCAGCAGCAAAGCAAGGCCTGGACAGGGCCCCTACAATGAGCAGTTCTTC.

This chain uses TRBV6-5 with TRBJ2-7; maybe TRBD1 (6 bases). V gave up 6 bases and J gave up 0 bases, with 9 bases separating them. CDR3 size: 13 residues. CDR1 MNHEY and CDR2 SVGAGI come from the germline V gene. The CDR3, as DNA: TGTGCCAGCAGGGACAGTGACTCCTACGAGCAGTACTTC. As protein: CASRDSDSYEQYF.

The chain recombines TRBV28 with TRBJ2-1; 14 bases agree with TRBD2. CDR3 length equals 16 residues. Trimming at V came to 6 bases and at J to 4 bases, leaving 5 bases not matched to a gene. CDR1 and CDR2 (germline): MDHEN, SYDVKM. DNA of the CDR3: TGTGCCAGCAGGGGACTAGCGGGAGTAGGTTACAATGAGCAGTTCTTC. Translation gives CASRGLAGVGYNEQFF.

This chain joins TRBV7-9 and TRBJ2-7; D is unresolved. The CDR3 has 14 residues. The germline gives CDR1 SEHNR, CDR2 FQNEAQ (reference sequence). The germline V and J ends were trimmed by 7 bases and 0 bases, with 13 bases remaining between them. The CDR3 spells CASIRTESSYEQYF. The CDR3 DNA reads TGTGCCAGCATCCGAACAGAGAGCTCCTACGAGCAGTACTTC.

J is TRBJ2-1 and V is TRBV5-1; D is possibly TRBD1 (6 bases). Germline assignment: CDR1 SGHRS and CDR2 YFSETQ. The CDR3 length is 14 residues. Trimming removed 2 bases at V and 6 bases at J, with 12 bases between. The CDR3 loop reads CASSLPQGSNEQFF. In DNA, the CDR3 is TGCGCCAGCAGCTTACCACAGGGAAGCAATGAGCAGTTCTTC.

Only one count was recorded for this clone. This chain connects TRBV28 to TRBJ2-5, with D maybe TRBD1 (6 bases). This CDR3 region has 18 residues. CDR1 is MDHEN and CDR2 is SYDVKM in the germline V gene. V dropped 3 bases and J dropped 3 bases, with 23 bases sitting between them. The CDR3 loop reads CASSFVYRDPQREETQYF. Written as DNA, the CDR3 is TGTGCCAGCAGTTTCGTTTACAGGGACCCACAAAGGGAAGAGACCCAGTACTTC.

The chain links TRBV28 to TRBJ2-4, with 7 positions matching TRBD1. The CDR3 loop spans 13 amino acids. CDR1 is MDHEN, CDR2 SYDVKM, per germline. V lost 5 bases to trimming and J lost 4 bases; unmatched junction nucleotides: 2. Here the CDR3 DNA reads TGTGCCAGCAGTGGGACAGAAAAAAACATTCAGTACTTC. It yields the protein CASSGTEKNIQYF.

The chain employs TRBV4-3 and TRBJ2-1; D is possibly TRBD2 (5 bases). The V end lost 0 bases, the J end lost 1 base, and 10 bases lay between the germline ends. CDR1 and CDR2 (germline): LGHNA, YSLEER. The CDR3 is made up of 16 amino acids. CDR3: CASSQEDPGSYNEQFF. Here the CDR3 DNA reads TGCGCCAGCAGCCAAGAAGACCCGGGATCCTACAATGAGCAGTTCTTC.

This chain joins TRBV18 and TRBJ1-4; TRBD1 is a possible D gene (5 bases). The CDR3 sequence is 17 residues long. Germline assignment: CDR1 KGHSH and CDR2 LQKENI. Trimming took off 6 bases at V and 0 bases at J, with 17 bases between the two ends. In DNA, the CDR3 is TGTGCCAGCTCGAATCTGACAGACATTGCAACTAATGAAAAACTGTTTTTT. Protein sequence: CASSNLTDIATNEKLFF.

The chain joins TRBV27 to TRBJ2-7, with TRBD2 as a possible D gene (5 bases). The CDR3 has 12 residues. Trimming stripped 6 bases from V and 6 bases from J, with 12 bases between. Germline-derived CDR1 and CDR2 are MNHEY and SMNVEV (reference sequence). CDR3 residues: CASRGGPGEQYF. The CDR3 region has the DNA TGTGCCAGCAGAGGAGGACCCGGCGAGCAGTACTTC.

This clone was counted a single time. The chain uses TRBV20-1 and TRBJ2-7, with TRBD1 matching over 10 bases. Germline V gene lookup returns CDR1 DFQATT and CDR2 SNEGSKA (reference sequence). The CDR3 consists of 15 residues. V lost 3 bases, J lost 5 bases, and 10 bases stayed unmatched. This CDR3 reads CSASPPGQGSHEQYF. Here the CDR3 DNA reads TGCAGTGCTAGTCCTCCGGGACAGGGGTCCCACGAGCAGTACTTC.

This clone was recorded once. The chain carries TRBV4-2 and TRBJ1-2; D remains unclear. The ends were cut back, 0 bases at V and 4 bases at J, with 9 bases in the middle. Per germline, CDR1 LGHNA and CDR2 YNFKEQ. The CDR3 loop spans 14 amino acids. Here the CDR3 reads CASSQDREVYGYTF. For the CDR3, the DNA is TGTGCCAGCAGCCAAGATCGGGAAGTCTATGGCTACACCTTC.

V gene TRBV2 combines with J gene TRBJ2-1; perhaps TRBD1 as D (5 bases). Looked up from germline, CDR1 is SNHLY and CDR2 is FYNNEI. Trimming left V 5 bases short and J 6 bases short, with 14 bases between. The CDR3 is 14 amino acids. CDR3 nucleotide sequence: TGTGCCAGCAGTAGTACCGTTAGGGGCAATGAGCAGTTCTTC. Translating it yields CASSSTVRGNEQFF.

The chain combines TRBV19 with TRBJ1-1, with a possible D match to TRBD1 (6 bases). The CDR3 consists of 15 residues. Per germline, CDR1 LNHDA and CDR2 SQIVND (reference sequence). The V gene lost 6 bases and the J gene lost 13 bases, with 27 bases spanning the gap. CDR3 nucleotide sequence: TGTGCCAGTAGGGCGAAACAGGGCCCCGGAATTAAGGGTTTCTTT. This encodes CASRAKQGPGIKGFF.

This chain uses TRBV12-3 or TRBV12-4 with TRBJ1-3; 7 nucleotides line up with TRBD1. V lost 6 bases and J lost 3; bases outside the gene matches: 2. There are 13 residues in the CDR3. The DNA for the CDR3 is TGTGCCAGCAGCGGACAGGATGGAAACACCATATATTTT. It codes for CASSGQDGNTIYF.